The entry that follows covers one T cell receptor beta chain sequence. The sample belongs to a study of blood T cell repertoires in COVID-19. In the study's own analysis: The authors estimated nucleated cell counts from reference gene primer amplification. Using immunoSEQ multiplex PCR, the repertoire was profiled, and TCRdb retains in-frame clones only, with some absent. V and J calls and clone size follow that table, whereas D and trimming were derived from the DNA. The table records about 200,000 clones, about three quarters of them present only once. This clonotype was sampled from a woman in her 70s with acute or convalescent COVID-19. What was sequenced was peripheral blood.

CDR3 coding DNA: TGTGCCACCGGGACTAGCTGGTATGAGCAGTTCTTC. Protein: CATGTSWYEQFF. The chain is built from TRBV24-1 and TRBJ2-1; 9 bases align to TRBD2. The germline V gene encodes CDR1 KGHDR and CDR2 SFDVKD. Trimming at V came to 9 bases and at J to 8 bases, leaving 4 bases not matched to a gene. CDR3 length: 12 amino acids.